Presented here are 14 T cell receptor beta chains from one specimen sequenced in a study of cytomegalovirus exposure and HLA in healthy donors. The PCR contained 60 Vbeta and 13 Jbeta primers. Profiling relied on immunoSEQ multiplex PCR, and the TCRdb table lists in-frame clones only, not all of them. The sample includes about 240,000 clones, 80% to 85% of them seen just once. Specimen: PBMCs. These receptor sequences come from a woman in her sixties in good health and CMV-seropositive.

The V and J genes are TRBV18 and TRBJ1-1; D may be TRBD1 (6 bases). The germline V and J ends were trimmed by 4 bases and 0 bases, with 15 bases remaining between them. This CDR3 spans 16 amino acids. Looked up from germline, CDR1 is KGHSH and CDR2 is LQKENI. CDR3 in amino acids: CASSLNNRAMNTEAFF. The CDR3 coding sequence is TGTGCCAGCTCACTCAACAACAGGGCGATGAACACTGAAGCTTTCTTT. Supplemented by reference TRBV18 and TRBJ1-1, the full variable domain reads NAGVMQNPRHLVRRRGQEARLRCSPMKGHSHVYWYRQLPEEGLKFMVYLQKENIIDESGMPKERFSAEFPKEGPSILRIQQVVRGDSAAYFCASSLNNRAMNTEAFFGQGTRLTVV.

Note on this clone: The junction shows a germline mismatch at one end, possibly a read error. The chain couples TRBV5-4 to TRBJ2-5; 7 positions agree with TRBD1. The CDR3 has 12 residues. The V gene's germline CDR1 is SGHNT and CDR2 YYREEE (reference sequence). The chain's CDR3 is CASSSTGEIQYF. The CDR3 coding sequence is TGTGCCAGCAGCTCAACAGGGGAGATCCAGTACTTC.

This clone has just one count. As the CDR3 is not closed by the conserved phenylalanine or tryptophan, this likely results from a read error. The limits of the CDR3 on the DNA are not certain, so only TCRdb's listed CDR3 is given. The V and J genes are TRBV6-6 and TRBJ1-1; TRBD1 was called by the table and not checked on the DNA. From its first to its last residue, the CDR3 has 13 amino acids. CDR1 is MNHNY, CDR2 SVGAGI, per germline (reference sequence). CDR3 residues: CASRLHGQGEERY.

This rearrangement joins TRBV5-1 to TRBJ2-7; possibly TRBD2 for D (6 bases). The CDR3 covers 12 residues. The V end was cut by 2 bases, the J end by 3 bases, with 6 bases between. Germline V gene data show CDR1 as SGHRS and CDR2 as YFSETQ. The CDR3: CASSFGGYEQYF. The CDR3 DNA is TGCGCCAGCAGCTTCGGGGGCTACGAGCAGTACTTC.

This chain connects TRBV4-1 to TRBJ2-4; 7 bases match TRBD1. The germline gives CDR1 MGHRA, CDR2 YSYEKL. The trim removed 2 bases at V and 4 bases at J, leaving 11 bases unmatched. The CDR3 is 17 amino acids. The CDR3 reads CASSQPRSGTAKNIQYF. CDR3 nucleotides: TGCGCCAGCAGCCAACCAAGATCCGGGACAGCTAAAAACATTCAGTACTTC.

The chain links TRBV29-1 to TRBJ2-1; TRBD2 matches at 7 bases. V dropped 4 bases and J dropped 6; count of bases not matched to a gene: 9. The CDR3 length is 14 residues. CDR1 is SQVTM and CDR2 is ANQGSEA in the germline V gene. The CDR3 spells CSVVVGGISNEQFF. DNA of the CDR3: TGCAGCGTTGTAGTGGGAGGGATTTCCAATGAGCAGTTCTTC.

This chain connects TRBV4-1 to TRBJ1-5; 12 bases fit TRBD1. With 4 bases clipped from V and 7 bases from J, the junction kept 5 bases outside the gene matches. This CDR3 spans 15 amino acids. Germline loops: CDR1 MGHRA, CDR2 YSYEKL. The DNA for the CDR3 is TGCGCCAGCAGCCCCGGGACAGGGGGCTGGCAGCCCCAGCATTTT. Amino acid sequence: CASSPGTGGWQPQHF.

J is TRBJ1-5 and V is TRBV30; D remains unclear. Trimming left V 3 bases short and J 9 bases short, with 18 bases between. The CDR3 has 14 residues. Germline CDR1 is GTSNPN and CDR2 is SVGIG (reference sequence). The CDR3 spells CAWSAGPNSMPQHF. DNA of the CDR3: TGTGCCTGGAGCGCTGGGCCCAACTCGATGCCCCAGCATTTT.

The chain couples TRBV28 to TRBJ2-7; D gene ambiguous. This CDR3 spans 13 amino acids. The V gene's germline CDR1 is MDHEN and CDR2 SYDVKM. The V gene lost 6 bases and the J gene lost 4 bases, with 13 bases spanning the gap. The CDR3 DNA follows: TGTGCCAGCAGCCTTCGCGCACCTTACGAGCAGTACTTC. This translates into CASSLRAPYEQYF.

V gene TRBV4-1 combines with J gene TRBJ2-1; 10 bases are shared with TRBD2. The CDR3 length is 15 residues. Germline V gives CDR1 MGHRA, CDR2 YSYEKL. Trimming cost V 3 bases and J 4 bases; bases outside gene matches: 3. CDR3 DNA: TGCGCCAGCAGCCATGTAGCGGGAGGATACAATGAGCAGTTCTTC. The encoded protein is CASSHVAGGYNEQFF.

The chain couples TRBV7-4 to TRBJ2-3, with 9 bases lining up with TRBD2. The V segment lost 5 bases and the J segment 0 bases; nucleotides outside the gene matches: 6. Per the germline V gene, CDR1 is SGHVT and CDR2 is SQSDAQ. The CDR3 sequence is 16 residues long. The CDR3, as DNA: TGTGCCAGCAGCCAGCGGGAGGCCAAGAGCACAGATACGCAGTATTTT. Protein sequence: CASSQREAKSTDTQYF.

CDR3 coding DNA: TGTGCCAGCAGCTTAGCAGGGGCTGGGGCCAACGTCCTGACTTTC. It specifies CASSLAGAGANVLTF. The V gene is TRBV7-3, the J gene TRBJ2-6; weak D call: TRBD1 (6 bases). CDR3 size: 15 residues. V was pared by 2 bases and J by 2 bases, with 7 bases between. Per the germline V gene, CDR1 is SGHTA and CDR2 is FQGTGA. Together with reference TRBV7-3 and TRBJ2-6, the CDR3 gives the full variable domain: GAGVSQTPSNKVTEKGKYVELRCDPISGHTALYWYRQSLGQGPEFLIYFQGTGAADDSGLPNDRFFAVRPEGSVSTLKIQRTERGDSAVYLCASSLAGAGANVLTFGAGSRLTVL.

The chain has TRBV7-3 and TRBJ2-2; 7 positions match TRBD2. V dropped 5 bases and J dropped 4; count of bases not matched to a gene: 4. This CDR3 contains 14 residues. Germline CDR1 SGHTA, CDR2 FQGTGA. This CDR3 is CASSQTSPTGELFF. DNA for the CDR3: TGTGCCAGCAGCCAGACTAGCCCCACCGGGGAGCTGTTTTTT.

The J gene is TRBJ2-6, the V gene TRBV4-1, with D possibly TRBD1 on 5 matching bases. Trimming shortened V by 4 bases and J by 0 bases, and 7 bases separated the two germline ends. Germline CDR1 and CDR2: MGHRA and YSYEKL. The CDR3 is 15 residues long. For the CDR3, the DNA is TGCGCCAGCAGCCGAGACAGCTCTGGGGCCAACGTCCTGACTTTC. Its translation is CASSRDSSGANVLTF.